The rows below give T cell receptor beta chains drawn from one sample of a study of HIV-infected patients and healthy controls. TCRdb reanalysed the 5' RACE reads using MiXCR and keeps one entry per CDR3 protein. There are over 55,000 distinct CDR3 sequences in the sample; around 16% occur only once, and under 6.5% lies in the top ten. The sample consisted of CD4+ T cells from blood. These receptors came from a human donor in good health. The CDR3 runs from the conserved cysteine through the conserved F or W. The D gene is left open where the match is weak. Rows may omit the clone size; those that give it use once, few, many or a size class.

clone_size d_call j_call cdr3_length v_call cdr3_aa cdr3_nt
. . TRBJ1-2 14 TRBV5-1 CASSSREANYGYTF TGCGCCAGCAGCTCCAGGGAGGCTAACTATGGCTACACCTTC
. TRBD1 TRBJ1-5 15 TRBV12-3/TRBV12-4 CASSFRTGNNQPQHF TGTGCCAGCAGTTTCCGGACAGGGAACAATCAGCCCCAGCATTTT
. . TRBJ2-3 14 TRBV7-2 CASSFLSGTDTQYF TGTGCCAGCAGCTTCCTTAGCGGCACAGATACGCAGTATTTT
. . TRBJ1-6 17 TRBV27 CASSLSGSSSYNSPLHF TGTGCCAGCAGTTTATCGGGCAGTAGCTCCTATAATTCACCCCTCCACTTT
. . TRBJ1-6 18 TRBV15 CATSRDRTGSSYNSPLHF TGTGCCACCAGCAGAGATCGCACAGGGAGCTCCTATAATTCACCCCTCCACTTT
few . TRBJ2-1 14 TRBV5-1 CASSNRTSYNEQFF TGCGCCAGCAGCAACCGGACGAGCTACAATGAGCAGTTCTTC
few . TRBJ2-7 15 TRBV18 CASSPRDRATYEQYF TGTGCCAGCTCACCCCGAGATAGAGCGACCTACGAGCAGTACTTC
. . TRBJ2-3 14 TRBV7-8 CASSGGRRADTQYF TGTGCCAGCAGCGGGGGGCGCCGTGCAGATACGCAGTATTTT
few TRBD2 TRBJ2-3 17 TRBV4-1 CASIGETSGAHTDTQYF TGCGCCAGCATAGGTGAGACTAGCGGGGCCCACACAGATACGCAGTATTTT
few TRBD1 TRBJ2-7 15 TRBV19 CASSARTGNGYEQYF TGTGCCAGTAGTGCACGGACAGGGAATGGGTACGAGCAGTACTTC
. TRBD2 TRBJ2-3 17 TRBV19 CASSVRLAGGSTDTQYF TGTGCCAGTAGTGTAAGACTAGCGGGGGGAAGCACAGATACGCAGTATTTT
few . TRBJ2-1 17 TRBV7-2 CASSLLGSAQPYNEQFF TGTGCCAGCAGCCTCCTGGGGTCAGCGCAGCCGTACAATGAGCAGTTCTTC
. . TRBJ1-1 14 TRBV19 CASGLRGASTEAFF TGTGCCAGTGGCCTCCGGGGGGCTAGCACTGAAGCTTTCTTT
. . TRBJ2-3 15 TRBV14 CASSQRGRGTDTQYF TGTGCCAGCAGCCAAAGGGGCAGGGGCACAGATACGCAGTATTTT
. . TRBJ2-1 12 TRBV11-3 CASSFGNNEQFF TGTGCCAGCAGCTTCGGAAACAATGAGCAGTTCTTC
few . TRBJ1-5 14 TRBV15 CATSIGGAGQPQHF TGTGCCACCAGCATTGGGGGCGCGGGGCAGCCCCAGCATTTT
. . TRBJ2-7 13 TRBV5-1 CASSLAGTYEQYF TGCGCCAGCAGCTTGGCAGGGACCTACGAGCAGTACTTC
many . TRBJ1-5 14 TRBV20-1 CSANDRRGNQPQHF TGCAGTGCCAACGACAGGAGAGGCAATCAGCCCCAGCATTTT
few . TRBJ2-3 12 TRBV5-6 CASSWGMDTQYF TGTGCCAGCAGCTGGGGCATGGATACGCAGTATTTT
many TRBD1 TRBJ2-7 16 TRBV3-1 CASSHNPGQGSHEQYF TGTGCCAGCAGCCATAACCCCGGACAGGGGAGCCACGAGCAGTACTTC
. . TRBJ1-2 15 TRBV19 CAPPIPLETGYGYTF TGTGCACCTCCGATCCCTCTTGAGACAGGCTATGGCTACACCTTC
. . TRBJ1-1 14 TRBV25-1 CASSVWRGETEAFF TGTGCCAGCAGTGTTTGGAGGGGGGAGACTGAAGCTTTCTTT
. . TRBJ2-5 13 TRBV7-2 CASSFDRRETQYF TGTGCCAGCAGCTTCGACAGGAGGGAGACCCAGTACTTC
many TRBD2 TRBJ2-7 14 TRBV20-1 CSARRRESSYEQYF TGCAGTGCTAGGCGGCGGGAGTCCTCCTACGAGCAGTACTTC
. . TRBJ2-1 17 TRBV5-1 CASSLEWSAPGNNEQFF TGCGCCAGCAGCCTCGAATGGTCTGCTCCCGGTAACAATGAGCAGTTCTTC
. . TRBJ2-1 17 TRBV7-3 CASSLIGRGRIYNEQFF TGTGCCAGCAGCTTAATTGGTCGTGGCAGAATCTACAATGAGCAGTTCTTC
. . TRBJ1-4 16 TRBV4-3 CASSRVHRATNEKLFF TGCGCCAGCAGCCGCGTACACAGAGCAACTAATGAAAAACTGTTTTTT
many TRBD2 TRBJ2-1 13 TRBV28 CASSTGGRNEQFF TGTGCCAGCAGTACGGGGGGGAGGAATGAGCAGTTCTTC
. . TRBJ1-6 13 TRBV3-1 CASSQGSVSPLHF TGTGCCAGCAGCCAGGGTTCTGTTTCACCCCTCCACTTT
few . TRBJ1-2 13 TRBV11-3 CASSSPGSRGYTF TGTGCCAGCAGCTCCCCAGGGTCGCGGGGCTACACCTTC
few . TRBJ1-1 15 TRBV30 CAWSPPGRMNTEAFF TGTGCCTGGAGTCCTCCGGGACGGATGAACACTGAAGCTTTCTTT
few . TRBJ1-5 13 TRBV28 CASSLFFTQPQHF TGTGCCAGCAGTTTATTTTTTACTCAGCCCCAGCATTTT
many TRBD2 TRBJ2-1 16 TRBV6-2/TRBV6-3 CASTSPGRGAYNEQFF TGTGCCAGCACCTCCCCTGGGCGGGGGGCATACAATGAGCAGTTCTTC
. TRBD2 TRBJ2-7 13 TRBV20-1 CSAITSGVLREYF TGCAGTGCTATTACTAGCGGAGTGTTACGAGAGTACTTC
. TRBD1 TRBJ2-3 15 TRBV25-1 CASSDGTGFGDTQYF TGTGCCAGCAGTGACGGGACAGGGTTCGGAGATACGCAGTATTTT
. . TRBJ1-6 13 TRBV2 CASSVRYNSPLHF TGTGCCAGCAGTGTTCGGTATAATTCACCCCTCCACTTT
few . TRBJ1-1 13 TRBV28 CATLPGSGTEAFF TGTGCCACCCTCCCGGGTTCGGGCACTGAAGCTTTCTTT
few . TRBJ1-2 14 TRBV20-1 CSASPQLRDYGYTF TGCAGTGCTAGCCCCCAGTTGAGGGACTATGGCTACACCTTC
. . TRBJ2-2 15 TRBV20-1 CSAREVSLGTGELFF TGCAGTGCCCGAGAGGTCTCCTTGGGGACCGGGGAGCTGTTTTTT